A single T cell receptor (beta chain) is shown here with its context. Its antigen remains unidentified. Amplification of TCR beta CDR3 regions used RNA as the template. First-round RT-PCR of the TCR CDR3 relied on the HTBI primer set. TCRdb re-called the multiplex PCR reads through MiXCR, storing one row per CDR3 protein. The table shows over 700,000 distinct CDR3 sequences, with about two fifths occurring only once. The data were taken from a study of T cells in Graves' hyperthyroidism and ophthalmopathy. Study details: Peripheral blood was drawn at first diagnosis, prior to all treatment.

V lost 7 bases and J lost 4, with 11 bases in between. CDR1 is LNHDA, CDR2 SQIVND, per germline (reference sequence). The CDR3 runs 14 residues. Study results and limitations: Classification by a 13 V-J model distinguished ophthalmopathy from stable hyperthyroidism. Most thyroid clonotypes with frequency above 0.001 were detected in blood.

Sequenced sample: blood. The chain has TRBV19 and TRBJ2-6, with D perhaps matching TRBD1 or TRBD2 (6 bases each). The TCR was taken from a man aged 18 to 35 with Graves' hyperthyroidism. CDR3 DNA: TGTGCCAGTAACTGGGGGGCGGGGGCCAACGTCCTGACTTTC. Translation: CASNWGAGANVLTF.